Shown below are 12 T cell receptor beta chains from a single sample sequenced in a study of control samples from healthy donors and cancer patients. Sequencing used immunoSEQ multiplex PCR; TCRdb keeps in-frame clones, though not all of them. The sample lists some 74,000 clones; 94% were seen once. Sequencing was carried out using blood. These receptor sequences come from a woman in her twenties or thirties in good health.

The chain uses TRBV2 and TRBJ1-4, with D maybe TRBD1 (6 bases). The CDR3 consists of 14 residues. Trimming cost V 6 bases and J 6 bases, with 14 bases left between them. Germline CDR1 reads SNHLY; CDR2 reads FYNNEI. The chain's CDR3 is CASRETGYDEKLFF. The DNA of the CDR3 is TGTGCCAGCAGAGAAACAGGGTATGATGAAAAACTGTTTTTT. Full variable domain (rest looked up from reference TRBV2 and TRBJ1-4): EPEVTQTPSHQVTQMGQEVILRCVPISNHLYFYWYRQILGQKVEFLVSFYNNEISEKSEIFDDQFSVERPDGSNFTLKIRSTKLEDSAMYFCASRETGYDEKLFFGSGTQLSVL.

On this clone itself: A junction boundary mismatches the germline segment, possibly from a read error. The chain recombines TRBV3-1 (or the pseudogene TRBV3-2) with TRBJ2-1; TRBD1 matches 9 bases. The CDR3 contains 17 residues. Germline loops: CDR1 LGHDT, CDR2 YNNKEL (reference sequence). The CDR3, as DNA: TGTGCCAACAGCCAATTTCAGGGACAGGGTGACATCAATGAGCAGTTCTTC. Encoded protein: CANSQFQGQGDINEQFF.

The genes are TRBV7-9 and TRBJ1-5; the D is unclear. This CDR3 is built from 16 residues. V was cut by 2 bases and J by 3 bases, with 14 bases left in between. Per germline, CDR1 SEHNR and CDR2 FQNEAQ (reference sequence). This CDR3 reads CASSLSSHGDNQPQHF. DNA of the CDR3: TGTGCCAGCAGCTTATCCTCCCACGGGGACAATCAGCCCCAGCATTTT. The whole variable domain, filled in from reference TRBV7-9 and TRBJ1-5, reads DTGVSQNPRHKITKRGQNVTFRCDPISEHNRLYWYRQTLGQGPEFLTYFQNEAQLEKSRLLSDRFSAERPKGSFSTLEIQRTEQGDSAMYLCASSLSSHGDNQPQHFGDGTRLSIL.

This chain uses TRBV9 with TRBJ2-3; 9 nucleotides align to TRBD2. The length of the CDR3 is 14 residues. With 2 bases clipped from V and 6 bases from J, the junction kept 4 bases outside the gene matches. Germline CDR1 and CDR2: SGDLS and YYNGEE. In DNA form, the CDR3 reads TGTGCCAGCAGCGTTAGCGGGGGAGTGGATACGCAGTATTTT. Protein product: CASSVSGGVDTQYF.

V is TRBV3-1 (or the pseudogene TRBV3-2) and J is TRBJ2-1, with D maybe TRBD1 (6 bases). The germline V gene has CDR1 LGHDT and CDR2 YNNKEL (reference sequence). The CDR3 extends over 15 amino acids. V dropped 5 bases and J dropped 5 bases, with 16 bases sitting between them. CDR3 sequence reads: CASSSYTQGNNEQFF. The CDR3 region has the DNA TGTGCCAGCAGCTCCTATACACAGGGCAACAATGAGCAGTTCTTC.

The chain uses TRBV25-1 and TRBJ1-4; D gene uncertain. The V end lost 3 bases, the J end lost 8 bases, and 10 bases lay between the germline ends. The CDR3 runs 13 residues. Germline-derived CDR1 and CDR2 are MGHDK and SYGVNS. The CDR3 DNA sequence: TGTGCCAGCAGTGACCTAGTGGTAGAAAAACTGTTTTTT. Protein product: CASSDLVVEKLFF.

The genes are TRBV27 and TRBJ1-1; perhaps TRBD1 as D (5 bases). The V end lost 0 bases, the J end lost 6 bases, and 14 bases lay between the germline ends. Germline V gene sequence: CDR1 MNHEY, CDR2 SMNVEV (reference sequence). The CDR3 length is 15 residues. The CDR3 here is CASSLSPGVRSEAFF. In DNA, the CDR3 is TGTGCCAGCAGTTTATCCCCGGGGGTAAGGTCTGAAGCTTTCTTT.

About this clone itself: The sample holds other DNA sequences that translate to the same CDR3. This chain uses TRBV5-1 with TRBJ2-2; D call uncertain. Germline assignment: CDR1 SGHRS and CDR2 YFSETQ. The CDR3 sequence is 16 residues long. V was trimmed by 0 bases and J by 0 bases, leaving 9 bases between them. In DNA, the CDR3 is TGCGCCAGCAGCTTGGCCTCCGGTTCGAACACCGGGGAGCTGTTTTTT. As protein: CASSLASGSNTGELFF. Drawing the rest from reference TRBV5-1 and TRBJ2-2, the complete variable domain is KAGVTQTPRYLIKTRGQQVTLSCSPISGHRSVSWYQQTPGQGLQFLFEYFSETQRNKGNFPGRFSGRQFSNSRSEMNVSTLELGDSALYLCASSLASGSNTGELFFGEGSRLTVL.

The rearrangement joins TRBV27 to TRBJ1-6; D call uncertain. V lost 5 bases to trimming and J lost 1 base, with 9 bases between them. The germline gives CDR1 MNHEY, CDR2 SMNVEV (reference sequence). This CDR3 spans 15 amino acids. The CDR3 sequence is CASSKPGSYNSPLHF. The CDR3 bases are TGTGCCAGCAGTAAACCGGGGTCCTATAATTCACCCCTCCACTTT.

The CDR3 region has the DNA TGTGCCAGCAGCTTACGGTATGAGCAGTTCTTC. This translates into CASSLRYEQFF. This chain joins TRBV5-5 and TRBJ2-1; D is ambiguous. Germline values: CDR1 SGHKS, CDR2 YYEKEE (reference sequence). The CDR3 spans 11 residues. V was cut by 2 bases and J by 8 bases, with 5 bases left in between.

This chain joins TRBV9 and TRBJ1-3, with D uncertain. The CDR3 runs 14 residues. The V gene's germline CDR1 is SGDLS and CDR2 YYNGEE. V lost 3 bases to trimming and J lost 4 bases, with 11 bases between them. DNA of the CDR3: TGTGCCAGCAGCGCTGCGGGTACAGGAAACACCATATATTTT. The encoded protein is CASSAAGTGNTIYF.

V is TRBV27 and J is TRBJ1-3, with D hard to call. Germline lookup yields CDR1 MNHEY and CDR2 SMNVEV (reference sequence). V was cut by 1 base and J by 2 bases, with 9 bases left in between. This CDR3 contains 15 residues. This CDR3 reads CASSLYGRAGNTIYF. CDR3 DNA: TGTGCCAGCAGTTTATATGGCAGAGCTGGAAACACCATATATTTT.